These 22 T cell receptor beta chains share one sample of origin, sequenced in a study of T cells in Graves' hyperthyroidism and ophthalmopathy. It was RNA transcripts that yielded the amplified TCR beta CDR3 regions. The TCR CDR3 first-round RT-PCR relied on the HTBI primer set. TCRdb re-called the multiplex PCR reads through MiXCR, storing one row per CDR3 protein. The sample includes around 700,000 distinct CDR3 sequences, 15% to 20% of them seen just once. Sequencing input: blood. Every receptor here comes from a woman aged 45-59 years with Graves' hyperthyroidism that later progressed to Graves' ophthalmopathy.

This chain links TRBV30 with TRBJ2-5, with D unclear. The V gene lost 2 bases and the J gene lost 0 bases, with 4 bases spanning the gap. The CDR3 is 12 amino acids. The germline gives CDR1 GTSNPN, CDR2 SVGIG (reference sequence). DNA of the CDR3: TGTGCCTGGAGTCCAAACCAAGAGACCCAGTACTTC. This codes for CAWSPNQETQYF. The full variable domain, rest sourced from reference TRBV30 and TRBJ2-5, is SQTIHQWPATLVQPVGSPLSLECTVEGTSNPNLYWYRQAAGRGLQLLFYSVGIGQISSEVPQNLSASRPQDRQFILSSKKLLLSDSGFYLCAWSPNQETQYFGPGTRLLVL.

The gene calls are TRBV3-1 and TRBJ1-2; 9 bases fit TRBD1. Germline V gives CDR1 LGHDT, CDR2 YNNKEL (reference sequence). The length of the CDR3 is 16 residues. V shed 1 base and J 6 bases; nucleotides not matched to a gene: 9. The CDR3 coding sequence is TGTGCCAGCAGCCAAGTTTACAGGGGGCGCGGAAATGGCTACACCTTC. Amino acid sequence: CASSQVYRGRGNGYTF.

This clonotype was detected many times. J is TRBJ1-4 and V is TRBV2, with 9 bases that match TRBD1. The V gene end was trimmed by 5 bases and the J gene end by 6 bases; junction bases not matched to a gene: 7. This CDR3 has 15 residues. CDR1 is SNHLY and CDR2 is FYNNEI in the germline V gene. This CDR3 reads CASSSPGQGYEKLFF. The CDR3 nucleotides are TGTGCCAGCAGTTCACCGGGACAGGGCTATGAAAAACTGTTTTTT.

In this sample, this clonotype turned up many times. This chain links TRBV12-3 or TRBV12-4 with TRBJ2-7; tentatively, D is TRBD2 (6 bases). CDR3 size: 12 residues. The V gene lost 6 bases and the J gene lost 5 bases, with 11 bases spanning the gap. The CDR3: CASRVGGNEQYF. CDR3 DNA: TGTGCCAGCAGGGTAGGAGGGAACGAGCAGTACTTC.

This clonotype was counted at least ten times. The V call is TRBV11-3, the J call TRBJ2-3; 7 bases are a match to TRBD1. The CDR3 spans 14 residues. With V trimmed by 4 bases and J by 4 bases, 5 bases remained unmatched. CDR1 SGHNT and CDR2 YENEEA come from the germline V gene. CDR3 nucleotide sequence: TGTGCCAGCAGCTATGGACAGGTCCCAGATACGCAGTATTTT. As protein: CASSYGQVPDTQYF.

The V and J genes are TRBV6-1 and TRBJ1-5; D is unclear. Trimming shortened V by 6 bases and J by 0 bases, and 15 bases separated the two germline ends. Germline loops: CDR1 MNHNS, CDR2 SASEGT. The CDR3 extends over 16 amino acids. CDR3 in DNA: TGTGCCAGCAGCCTCCCTGGGTCAATTAGCAATCAGCCCCAGCATTTT. This encodes CASSLPGSISNQPQHF.

This clonotype was counted at least ten times. The chain recombines TRBV12-3 or TRBV12-4 with TRBJ2-7, with no clear D. The V gene lost 6 bases and the J gene lost 2 bases, with 11 bases spanning the gap. The CDR3 has 13 amino acids. CDR3 region: CASRAGRAYEQYF. The CDR3 coding sequence is TGTGCCAGCAGGGCAGGACGAGCCTACGAGCAGTACTTC.

This clonotype has ten or more counts. The CDR3 loop reads CASSLTRENYEQYF. CDR3 nucleotides: TGTGCCAGCAGCTTAACCAGGGAAAACTACGAGCAGTACTTC. The chain joins TRBV7-9 to TRBJ2-7, with D perhaps matching TRBD1 (5 bases). V lost 2 bases, J lost 3 bases, and 11 bases lay in between. The CDR3 contains 14 residues. Germline lookup yields CDR1 SEHNR and CDR2 FQNEAQ (reference sequence).

The rearrangement joins TRBV6-6 to TRBJ2-3; 11 bases are a match to TRBD1. The CDR3 runs to 19 residues. CDR1 and CDR2 from the germline V gene are MNHNY and SVGAGI (reference sequence). Trimming cost V 0 bases and J 2 bases; bases outside gene matches: 10. This chain's CDR3 is CASSYSVAADRGLTDTQYF. The CDR3, as DNA: TGTGCCAGCAGTTACTCGGTCGCAGCGGACAGGGGGCTCACAGATACGCAGTATTTT.

The chain uses TRBV12-5 and TRBJ1-1; 12 bases fit TRBD1. Germline assignment: CDR1 LGHNT and CDR2 FRNRAP. This CDR3 is built from 16 residues. The J segment lost 7 bases and the V segment lost 1 base, leaving 7 bases of the junction unmatched. The CDR3 region is CASGLGGGTGGNEAFF. In nucleotides, the CDR3 is TGTGCTAGTGGTTTGGGCGGAGGGACAGGGGGCAATGAAGCTTTCTTT.

This clonotype was detected many times. J is TRBJ1-5 and V is TRBV6-2 or TRBV6-3; 11 bases fit TRBD1. The CDR3 is made up of 15 amino acids. V lost 6 bases and J lost 2; bases outside the gene matches: 3. The germline gives CDR1 MNHEY, CDR2 SVGEGT. The CDR3 protein is CASSGTGGRNQPQHF. The CDR3 nucleotides are TGTGCCAGCAGCGGGACAGGGGGACGCAATCAGCCCCAGCATTTT.

This clonotype was observed a few times. The rearrangement joins TRBV10-1 to TRBJ1-1; D may be TRBD1 (5 bases). Trimming cost V 6 bases and J 1 base, with 15 bases left between them. Germline CDR1 and CDR2: WNHNN and SYGVQD (reference sequence). The CDR3 covers 15 residues. The CDR3 nucleotides read TGCGCCAGCAGCAACTCCCCGGGGGAGAACACTGAAGCTTTCTTT. The encoded protein is CASSNSPGENTEAFF.

This clonotype was recorded at least ten times. The chain uses TRBV30 and TRBJ1-4, with D uncertain. Germline V gene data show CDR1 as GTSNPN and CDR2 as SVGIG (reference sequence). The CDR3 is 16 amino acids. V gave up 3 bases and J gave up 7 bases, with 21 bases separating them. The CDR3: CAWSRWAGGGGEKLFF. Here the CDR3 DNA reads TGTGCCTGGAGCCGGTGGGCCGGAGGAGGAGGTGAAAAACTGTTTTTT.

V is TRBV6-6 and J is TRBJ1-4, with D unclear. Germline assignment: CDR1 MNHNY and CDR2 SVGAGI (reference sequence). The CDR3 totals 16 residues. V gave up 2 bases and J gave up 8 bases, with 18 bases separating them. CDR3 sequence reads: CASSYRSRVSGEKLFF. The CDR3 DNA reads TGTGCCAGCAGTTACAGATCCCGGGTCTCGGGGGAAAAACTGTTTTTT.

This chain uses TRBV12-3 or TRBV12-4 with TRBJ2-2, with 8 bases that match TRBD1. V shed 5 bases and J 4 bases; nucleotides not matched to a gene: 6. The CDR3 consists of 15 residues. The DNA for the CDR3 is TGTGCCAGCAGTCTGGACAGGGCGGTCACCGGGGAGCTGTTTTTT. This sequence encodes CASSLDRAVTGELFF.

This clonotype was found many times. The J gene is TRBJ2-3, the V gene TRBV5-1, with 8 positions matching TRBD1. V dropped 4 bases and J dropped 2; count of bases not matched to a gene: 9. The CDR3 has 16 amino acids. Looked up from germline, CDR1 is SGHRS and CDR2 is YFSETQ. The CDR3 here is CASSTPGTGITDTQYF. Written as DNA, the CDR3 is TGCGCCAGCAGCACCCCCGGGACAGGAATCACAGATACGCAGTATTTT.

This clonotype showed up just a few times. The chain couples TRBV7-9 to TRBJ1-1; 7 bases line up with TRBD1. CDR3 length: 13 residues. Germline CDR1 SEHNR, CDR2 FQNEAQ (reference sequence). V dropped 5 bases and J dropped 8; count of bases not matched to a gene: 8. The DNA of the CDR3 is TGTGCCAGCAGCCCGGGGGGGGGACAGGAAGCTTTCTTT. Amino acids: CASSPGGGQEAFF.

Only a few counts were recorded for this clonotype. J is TRBJ1-2 and V is TRBV19, with D unresolved. Trimming pared 5 bases from V and 8 bases from J, leaving 18 bases between. The germline CDR1 and CDR2 sequences are LNHDA and SQIVND (reference sequence). The CDR3 covers 14 residues. CDR3 nucleotides: TGTGCCAGTAGTCCGGAAAGGAGGGTCGGCGGCTACACCTTC. Protein product: CASSPERRVGGYTF.

The chain links TRBV4-1 to TRBJ1-5; a weak D match, TRBD1 (6 bases). Germline loops: CDR1 MGHRA, CDR2 YSYEKL. Trimming shortened V by 1 base and J by 5 bases, and 12 bases separated the two germline ends. The CDR3 covers 15 residues. CDR3 in amino acids: CASSQGITGHQPQHF. The CDR3 DNA reads as TGCGCCAGCAGCCAAGGGATTACAGGGCATCAGCCCCAGCATTTT.

This clonotype was recorded a few times. The CDR3, as DNA: TGTGCCAGCAGCATAAGTGTGAACTCACCCCTCCACTTT. Amino acid sequence: CASSISVNSPLHF. V and J are TRBV27 and TRBJ1-6; D gene unclear. Trimming removed 6 bases at V and 10 bases at J, with 13 bases between. The CDR3 covers 13 residues. Germline V gene sequence: CDR1 MNHEY, CDR2 SMNVEV (reference sequence).

The sample holds a few counts of this clonotype. V usage is TRBV20-1 and J usage is TRBJ1-1, with D unclear. V was clipped by 2 bases and J by 1 base, with 8 bases between them. Germline CDR1 and CDR2: DFQATT and SNEGSKA (reference sequence). There are 13 residues in the CDR3. For the CDR3, the DNA is TGCAGTGCTAGACAAGTATGGAACACTGAAGCTTTCTTT. It translates to CSARQVWNTEAFF.

The chain uses TRBV20-1 and TRBJ2-7; 8 bases line up with TRBD2. CDR3 length: 12 residues. Germline CDR1 DFQATT, CDR2 SNEGSKA (reference sequence). With 4 bases clipped from V and 3 bases from J, the junction kept 2 bases outside the gene matches. In DNA, the CDR3 is TGCAGTGCTATAACTAGCGGCTACGAGCAGTACTTC. This codes for CSAITSGYEQYF.